This T cell receptor (beta chain) appears in the sequencing data of a study of coeliac disease. Findings and caveats of the study: Active celiac intraepithelial and lamina propria samples had lower TRB and TRG clonality than control samples. Known gliadin-specific TRB sequences: about 50% of the 18 coeliac samples, only 1 of 6 controls.

Only in-frame clones appear in the TCRdb table, and some are missing; sequencing was by immunoSEQ multiplex PCR. The repertoire consists of thousands of clones, with approximately 74% occurring once and the leading ten covering roughly 4.3%. The V end lost 1 base, the J end lost 9 bases, and 13 bases lay between the germline ends. The CDR3 length is 15 residues. Germline assignment: CDR1 MNHEY and CDR2 SMNVEV (reference sequence). Comments on this clone: What it recognizes is unknown.

The origin of this receptor is a woman aged 18 to 35 with active celiac disease. The chain recombines TRBV27 with TRBJ1-6; possible D gene TRBD1, 5 bases. Sequenced input: lamina propria lymphocytes from the gut. This CDR3 is CASSLLGPGGSPLHF. The DNA of the CDR3 is TGTGCCAGCAGTTTATTAGGACCGGGGGGTTCACCCCTCCACTTT.